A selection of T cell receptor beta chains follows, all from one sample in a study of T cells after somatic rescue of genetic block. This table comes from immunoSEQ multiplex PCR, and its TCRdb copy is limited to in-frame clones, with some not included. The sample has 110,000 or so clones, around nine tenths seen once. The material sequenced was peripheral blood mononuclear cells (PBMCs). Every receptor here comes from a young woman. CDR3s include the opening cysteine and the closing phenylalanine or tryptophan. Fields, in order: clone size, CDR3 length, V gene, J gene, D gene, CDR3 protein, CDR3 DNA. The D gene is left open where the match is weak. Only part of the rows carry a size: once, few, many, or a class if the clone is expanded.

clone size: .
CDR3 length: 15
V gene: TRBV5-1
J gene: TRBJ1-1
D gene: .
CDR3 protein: CASSLRGALNTEAFF
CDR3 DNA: TGCGCCAGCAGCTTGAGGGGAGCGTTGAACACTGAAGCTTTCTTT

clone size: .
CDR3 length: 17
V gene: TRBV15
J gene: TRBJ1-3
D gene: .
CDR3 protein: CATSRDRGPGSGNTIYF
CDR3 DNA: TGTGCCACCAGCAGAGATAGGGGACCGGGCTCTGGAAACACCATATATTTT

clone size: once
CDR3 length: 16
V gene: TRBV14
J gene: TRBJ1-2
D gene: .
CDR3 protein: CASSQDGRIYSHGYTF
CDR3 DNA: TGTGCCAGCAGCCAAGATGGCAGGATTTACAGTCACGGCTACACCTTC

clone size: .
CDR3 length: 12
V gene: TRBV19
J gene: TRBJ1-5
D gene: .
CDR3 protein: CASSILSQPQHF
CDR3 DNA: TGTGCCAGTAGTATACTTTCCCAGCCCCAGCATTTT

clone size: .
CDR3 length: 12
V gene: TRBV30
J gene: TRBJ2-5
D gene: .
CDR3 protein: CAWSKGGETQYF
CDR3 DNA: TGTGCCTGGAGTAAGGGGGGAGAGACCCAGTACTTC

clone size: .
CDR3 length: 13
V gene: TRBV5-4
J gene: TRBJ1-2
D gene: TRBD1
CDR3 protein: CASSPGQQYGYTF
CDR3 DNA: TGTGCCAGCAGCCCGGGACAGCAGTATGGCTACACCTTC

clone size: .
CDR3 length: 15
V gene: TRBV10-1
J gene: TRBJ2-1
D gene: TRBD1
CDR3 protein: CASSLKGQGNNEQFF
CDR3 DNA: TGCGCCAGCAGCCTTAAAGGACAGGGTAACAATGAGCAGTTCTTC

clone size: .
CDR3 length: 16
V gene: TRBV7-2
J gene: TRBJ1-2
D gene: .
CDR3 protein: CASSPEGGRDDYGYTF
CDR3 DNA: TGTGCCAGCAGCCCCGAGGGGGGGCGAGACGACTATGGCTACACCTTC

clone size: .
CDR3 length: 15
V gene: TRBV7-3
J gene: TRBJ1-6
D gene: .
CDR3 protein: CASSPEKGVNSPLHF
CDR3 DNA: TGTGCCAGCAGCCCCGAGAAGGGGGTAAATTCACCCCTCCACTTT

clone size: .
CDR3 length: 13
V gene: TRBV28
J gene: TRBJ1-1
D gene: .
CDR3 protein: CASSIGGSTEAFF
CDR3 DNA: TGTGCCAGCAGTATAGGAGGGAGCACTGAAGCTTTCTTT

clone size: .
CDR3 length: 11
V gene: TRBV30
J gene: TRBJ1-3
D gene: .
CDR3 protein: CAWKSGNTIYF
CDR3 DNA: TGTGCCTGGAAATCTGGAAACACCATATATTTT

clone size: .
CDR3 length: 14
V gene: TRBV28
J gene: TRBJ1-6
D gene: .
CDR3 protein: CASSLKVQGSPLHF
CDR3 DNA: TGTGCCAGCAGTTTAAAGGTCCAAGGATCACCCCTCCACTTT

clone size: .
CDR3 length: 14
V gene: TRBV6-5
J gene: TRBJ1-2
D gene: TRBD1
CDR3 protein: CASREGAYSYGYTF
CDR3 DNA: TGTGCCAGCCGGGAGGGGGCCTACAGCTATGGCTACACCTTC